This is a list of T cell receptor beta chains from one sample in a study of blood T cells in healthy people across ages. A single record per CDR3 protein comes from TCRdb applying MiXCR to the 5' RACE reads. The table shows about 1,600,000 distinct CDR3 sequences, with roughly 40% occurring only once. Sequenced sample: blood. The origin of the receptors is a woman under 30 in good health. Both conserved end residues are part of each CDR3. A D gene is named only where the DNA matches it firmly. A row's size may be missing; if present it is once, few, many or a size class.

CDR3 protein	CDR3 DNA	J gene	V gene	clone size	D gene
CASSSQYVQETQYF	TGTGCCAGCAGCTCCCAATACGTTCAAGAGACCCAGTACTTC	TRBJ2-5	TRBV11-2	once	-
CAIGQQETQYF	TGTGCCATCGGACAGCAAGAGACCCAGTACTTC	TRBJ2-5	TRBV10-3	many	-
CATRLNRGTDTQYF	TGTGCCACCAGACTGAACAGGGGTACAGATACGCAGTATTTT	TRBJ2-3	TRBV15	-	TRBD1
CAISLEGNEQFF	TGTGCCATCAGCCTCGAAGGCAATGAGCAGTTCTTC	TRBJ2-1	TRBV10-3	-	-
CASSPDRAATEAFF	TGTGCCAGCTCACCCGACAGGGCGGCCACTGAAGCTTTCTTT	TRBJ1-1	TRBV18	few	TRBD1
CATQRGPGHGDYEQYF	TGTGCCACCCAGAGGGGTCCGGGACACGGAGACTACGAGCAGTACTTC	TRBJ2-7	TRBV6-5	-	-
CASSQLAGGTADTQYF	TGCGCCAGCAGCCAACTAGCGGGGGGTACCGCAGATACGCAGTATTTT	TRBJ2-3	TRBV4-1	-	TRBD2
CASGGSGVDSTDTQYF	TGTGCCAGCGGCGGTTCCGGGGTGGATAGCACAGATACGCAGTATTTT	TRBJ2-3	TRBV6-1	-	-
CASSNGGDGCTF	TGTGCCAGCAGCAATGGGGGAGATGGCTGCACCTTC	TRBJ1-2	TRBV7-3	-	-
CASKKEGGAYEQYF	TGTGCCAGTAAAAAAGAAGGGGGAGCCTACGAGCAGTACTTC	TRBJ2-7	TRBV7-9	few	-
CASSPGSGYTYEQYF	TGTGCCAGCAGCCCTGGGTCAGGCTATACCTACGAGCAGTACTTC	TRBJ2-7	TRBV7-2	-	-
CASSLATRRAFF	TGTGCCAGCAGTTTGGCAACCCGAAGGGCTTTCTTT	TRBJ1-1	TRBV12-3/TRBV12-4	-	-
CASSWEGRSYNEQFF	TGTGCCAGCAGCTGGGAGGGCCGATCCTACAATGAGCAGTTCTTC	TRBJ2-1	TRBV6-2/TRBV6-3	once	TRBD2
CASAHLAKLRPSYEQYF	TGTGCTAGTGCCCATCTCGCCAAACTCCGACCTTCCTACGAGCAGTACTTC	TRBJ2-7	TRBV12-5	few	-
CASSLEPQGLTKGYTF	TGTGCTAGCAGCTTAGAACCCCAGGGGCTTACTAAGGGCTACACCTTC	TRBJ1-2	TRBV7-6	-	-
CSARVPGVLYEQYF	TGCAGTGCTAGAGTACCAGGGGTACTCTACGAGCAGTACTTC	TRBJ2-7	TRBV20-1	few	-
CASSQAVTGIPYEQYF	TGCGCCAGCAGCCAAGCGGTTACAGGGATCCCCTACGAGCAGTACTTC	TRBJ2-7	TRBV4-1	-	-
CASSSPPPNTQYF	TGTGCCAGCAGCTCTCCCCCCCCGAATACGCAGTATTTT	TRBJ2-3	TRBV7-2	-	-
CASSRGGRQQNTEAFF	TGTGCCAGCAGCCGAGGAGGGCGGCAGCAGAACACTGAAGCTTTCTTT	TRBJ1-1	TRBV3-1	once	-
CASSYPGFDEQFF	TGCGCCAGCAGCTACCCCGGGTTTGATGAGCAGTTCTTC	TRBJ2-1	TRBV4-1	-	-
CSARGTSGVFDEQFF	TGCAGTGCTAGGGGGACTAGCGGGGTTTTTGATGAGCAGTTCTTC	TRBJ2-1	TRBV20-1	-	TRBD2
CSARGALSSYEQYF	TGCAGTGCTAGAGGGGCCCTAAGCTCCTACGAGCAGTACTTC	TRBJ2-7	TRBV20-1	few	-
CASSDRGLAGISDEQFF	TGTGCCAGCAGCGACAGGGGTCTAGCGGGAATCTCCGATGAGCAGTTCTTC	TRBJ2-1	TRBV21-1	few	-
CASSQERGVETQYF	TGTGCCAGCAGCCAAGAGAGGGGGGTAGAGACCCAGTACTTC	TRBJ2-5	TRBV4-2	few	-
CASSPGLAKDTQYF	TGTGCCAGCAGTCCGGGACTAGCAAAAGATACGCAGTATTTT	TRBJ2-3	TRBV12-3/TRBV12-4	few	TRBD2
CASARGRELDTQYF	TGTGCCAGCGCGAGGGGGAGGGAATTAGATACGCAGTATTTT	TRBJ2-3	TRBV6-6	-	-
CASSYTSGLTSTETQYF	TGTGCCAGCAGCTACACTAGCGGGTTGACTAGCACAGAGACGCAGTATTTT	TRBJ2-3	TRBV11-2	-	TRBD2
CASSYSIRDSPLHF	TGTGCCAGCAGTTACTCGATTCGTGATTCACCCCTCCACTTT	TRBJ1-6	TRBV6-6	few	-
CASSSAGIQETQYF	TGTGCCAGCAGTTCCGCCGGGATCCAAGAGACCCAGTACTTC	TRBJ2-5	TRBV28	few	-
CASSLAGTRDEQYF	TGTGCCAGCAGCTTAGCGGGGACTAGGGATGAGCAGTACTTC	TRBJ2-7	TRBV7-2	few	TRBD2
CSASGTGTNYGYTF	TGCAGTGCTAGCGGGACAGGGACTAACTATGGCTACACCTTC	TRBJ1-2	TRBV20-1	-	TRBD1
CASSRTGPHYGYTF	TGTGCCAGCAGCCGTACCGGCCCTCACTATGGCTACACCTTC	TRBJ1-2	TRBV6-5	many	-
CASRYFGTGNEKLFF	TGTGCCAGCAGGTATTTCGGGACAGGAAATGAAAAACTGTTTTTT	TRBJ1-4	TRBV6-5	-	TRBD1
CAEGGPTDTQYF	TGTGCCGAAGGTGGACCGACAGATACGCAGTATTTT	TRBJ2-3	TRBV6-1	few	-
CAWGTRFYEQYF	TGTGCCTGGGGGACTAGATTCTACGAGCAGTACTTC	TRBJ2-7	TRBV30	few	TRBD2
CSARTSGGQGQYF	TGCAGTGCTAGAACTAGCGGGGGCCAAGGGCAGTACTTC	TRBJ2-7	TRBV20-1	many	TRBD2
CASSQAPGGNRGYTF	TGCGCCAGCAGCCAAGCCCCGGGGGGGAATCGAGGCTACACCTTC	TRBJ1-2	TRBV4-1	-	-
CASSLDSGGFCEQYF	TGTGCCAGCAGCTTAGATTCGGGGGGGTTTTGTGAGCAGTACTTC	TRBJ2-5	TRBV7-9	-	TRBD2
CATSDLSTGGAQETQYF	TGTGCCACCAGTGATTTGTCGACAGGGGGGGCCCAAGAGACCCAGTACTTC	TRBJ2-5	TRBV24-1	-	TRBD1
CASRKAGTSEYNEQFF	TGTGCCAGCAGGAAGGCGGGGACTAGCGAATACAATGAGCAGTTCTTC	TRBJ2-1	TRBV7-9	-	TRBD2
CASSDSWETRGNEQFF	TGCGCCAGCAGTGACTCGTGGGAAACTAGGGGAAATGAGCAGTTCTTC	TRBJ2-1	TRBV6-4	once	-
CASSQGRPTDSGNTIYF	TGCGCCAGCAGCCAGGGACGGCCAACCGACTCTGGAAACACCATATATTTT	TRBJ1-3	TRBV5-1	-	-
CASSLEIGSYEQYF	TGTGCCAGCAGTTTAGAGATTGGTTCCTACGAGCAGTACTTC	TRBJ2-7	TRBV12-3/TRBV12-4	few	-
CASSLGVFNEQYF	TGTGCCAGCAGTTTAGGGGTATTCAACGAGCAGTACTTC	TRBJ2-7	TRBV12-3/TRBV12-4	few	-
CSVGNTGAQYF	TGCAGCGTGGGGAATACCGGAGCGCAGTATTTT	TRBJ2-3	TRBV29-1	-	-
CSARDGIVSSYNEQYF	TGCAGTGCTAGAGATGGGATAGTCTCCTCCTACAATGAGCAGTACTTC	TRBJ2-7	TRBV20-1	-	-
CASSLSGPLYEQYF	TGTGCCAGCAGTTTATCGGGGCCGTTATACGAGCAGTACTTC	TRBJ2-7	TRBV27	few	-
CASSPGMGPGELFF	TGTGCCAGCAGCCCAGGTATGGGGCCCGGGGAGCTGTTTTTT	TRBJ2-2	TRBV9	-	-
CSAAPDGQGREGYTF	TGCAGCGCTGCGCCAGATGGACAGGGTAGAGAAGGCTACACCTTC	TRBJ1-2	TRBV29-1	many	TRBD1
CASSFVGGPYNEQFF	TGTGCCAGCAGCTTTGTGGGAGGGCCGTACAATGAGCAGTTCTTC	TRBJ2-1	TRBV11-2	many	TRBD2
CSVERGSRRTRLYEQYF	TGCAGCGTTGAACGGGGTTCGAGGAGGACCCGCCTTTACGAGCAGTACTTC	TRBJ2-7	TRBV29-1	-	-
CASRPDPYSNQPQHF	TGCGCCAGCAGACCGGACCCTTATAGCAATCAGCCCCAGCATTTT	TRBJ1-5	TRBV5-1	-	-
CASSQQFGRAGETQYF	TGTGCCAGCAGCCAACAGTTCGGCCGGGCCGGGGAGACCCAGTACTTC	TRBJ2-5	TRBV14	-	-
CASSQEGPEQYF	TGTGCCAGCAGCCAAGAAGGGCCCGAGCAGTACTTC	TRBJ2-7	TRBV4-2	-	-
CASSLGQDLNEQYF	TGTGCCAGCAGCTTGGGACAGGACCTCAATGAGCAGTACTTC	TRBJ2-5	TRBV7-9	-	TRBD1